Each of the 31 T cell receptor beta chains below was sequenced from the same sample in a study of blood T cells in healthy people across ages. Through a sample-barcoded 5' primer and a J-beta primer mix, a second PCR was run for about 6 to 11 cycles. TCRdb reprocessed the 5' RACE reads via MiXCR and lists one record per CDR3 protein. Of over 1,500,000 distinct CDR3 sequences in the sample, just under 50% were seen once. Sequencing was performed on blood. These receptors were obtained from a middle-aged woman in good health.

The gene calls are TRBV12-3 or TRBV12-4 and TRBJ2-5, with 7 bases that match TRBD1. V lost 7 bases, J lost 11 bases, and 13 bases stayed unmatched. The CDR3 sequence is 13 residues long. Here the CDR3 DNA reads TGTGCCAGCAACTGGGGACAGTTCCATGAGCAGTACTTC. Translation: CASNWGQFHEQYF.

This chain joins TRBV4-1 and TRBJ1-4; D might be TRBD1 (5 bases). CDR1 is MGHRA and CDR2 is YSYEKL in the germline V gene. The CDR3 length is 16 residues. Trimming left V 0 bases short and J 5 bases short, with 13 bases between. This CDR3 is CASSQEGHRRNEKLFF. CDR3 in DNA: TGCGCCAGCAGCCAAGAAGGACACAGAAGAAATGAAAAACTGTTTTTT.

As DNA, the CDR3 is TGTGCCAGCAGCTTAAGTTGGGGGCGGAGGAGCCGAGAGACCCAGTACTTC. Encoded protein: CASSLSWGRRSRETQYF. The V and J genes are TRBV7-2 and TRBJ2-5; weak D call: TRBD1 (6 bases). The germline CDR1 and CDR2 sequences are SGHTA and FQGNSA. The V end lost 2 bases, the J end lost 4 bases, and 20 bases lay between the germline ends. The CDR3 extends over 17 amino acids.

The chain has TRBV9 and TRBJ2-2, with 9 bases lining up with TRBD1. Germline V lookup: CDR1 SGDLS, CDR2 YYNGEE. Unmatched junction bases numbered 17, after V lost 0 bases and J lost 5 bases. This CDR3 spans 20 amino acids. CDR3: CASSVATGGKPATSTGELFF. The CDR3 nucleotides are TGTGCCAGCAGCGTAGCAACAGGGGGCAAGCCCGCAACCAGTACCGGGGAGCTGTTTTTT.

CDR3 sequence: CASSLVSRGSQPQHF. The CDR3 DNA reads TGTGCCAGCAGCTTAGTATCGAGGGGCTCTCAGCCCCAGCATTTT. This sequence joins TRBV7-2 and TRBJ1-5, with a possible D match to TRBD1 (5 bases). The V end lost 1 base, the J end lost 6 bases, and 13 bases lay between the germline ends. The length of the CDR3 is 15 residues. Germline CDR1 and CDR2: SGHTA and FQGNSA.

The CDR3 region has the DNA TGCGCCAGCAGCCAAGATCTTCCGTCCAGCTCCTATAATTCACCCCTCCACTTT. As protein: CASSQDLPSSSYNSPLHF. V gene TRBV4-3 combines with J gene TRBJ1-6; D remains ambiguous. This CDR3 has 18 residues. Deletions cut 0 bases from V and 0 bases from J, with 12 bases between. Germline CDR1 and CDR2: LGHNA and YSLEER.

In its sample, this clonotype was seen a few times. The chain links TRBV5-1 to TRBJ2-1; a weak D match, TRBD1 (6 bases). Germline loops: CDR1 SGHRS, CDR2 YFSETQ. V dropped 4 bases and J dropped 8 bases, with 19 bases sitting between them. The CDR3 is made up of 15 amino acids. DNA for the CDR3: TGCGCCAGCAGCGTGGACAGTCCCGTTTTGGATGAGCAGTTCTTC. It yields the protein CASSVDSPVLDEQFF.

In DNA form, the CDR3 reads TGTGCCAGCAACACCGATGAGGGACTAGGCCGAGACGAGCAGTACTTC. It encodes CASNTDEGLGRDEQYF. The V gene is TRBV6-2 or TRBV6-3, the J gene TRBJ2-7, with 8 nucleotides matching TRBD2. The CDR3 runs to 16 residues. With 7 bases clipped from V and 5 bases from J, the junction kept 16 bases outside the gene matches. In germline, CDR1 is MNHEY, CDR2 SVGEGT.

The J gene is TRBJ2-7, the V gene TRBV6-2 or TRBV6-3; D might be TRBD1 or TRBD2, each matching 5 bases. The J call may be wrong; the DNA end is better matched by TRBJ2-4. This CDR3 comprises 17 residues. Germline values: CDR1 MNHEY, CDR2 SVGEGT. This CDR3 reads CASREVPGQGRGNIQYF. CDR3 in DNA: TGTGCCAGCAGGGAAGTTCCGGGGCAGGGCCGGGGAAACATTCAGTACTTC.

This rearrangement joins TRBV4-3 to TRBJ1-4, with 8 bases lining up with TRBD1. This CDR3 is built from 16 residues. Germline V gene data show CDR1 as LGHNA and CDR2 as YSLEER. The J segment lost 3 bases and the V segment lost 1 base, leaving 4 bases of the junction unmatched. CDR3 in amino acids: CASSQVPTGANEKLFF. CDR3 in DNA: TGCGCCAGCAGCCAAGTCCCGACAGGGGCTAATGAAAAACTGTTTTTT.

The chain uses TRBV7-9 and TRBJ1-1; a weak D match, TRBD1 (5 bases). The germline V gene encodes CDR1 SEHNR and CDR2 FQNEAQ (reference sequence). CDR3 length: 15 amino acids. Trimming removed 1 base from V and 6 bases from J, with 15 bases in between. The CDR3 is CASSLEDGQGPEAFF. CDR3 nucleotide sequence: TGTGCCAGCAGCTTAGAGGACGGCCAGGGCCCTGAAGCTTTCTTT.

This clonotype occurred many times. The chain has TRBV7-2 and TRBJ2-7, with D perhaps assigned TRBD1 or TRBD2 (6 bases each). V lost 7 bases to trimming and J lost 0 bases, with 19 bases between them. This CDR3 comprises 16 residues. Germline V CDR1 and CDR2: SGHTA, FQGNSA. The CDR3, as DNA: TGTGCCAGCACCTTGGTCGGGGGCGCCAACTCCTACGAGCAGTACTTC. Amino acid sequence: CASTLVGGANSYEQYF. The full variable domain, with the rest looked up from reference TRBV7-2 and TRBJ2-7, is GAGVSQSPSNKVTEKGKDVELRCDPISGHTALYWYRQSLGQGLEFLIYFQGNSAPDKSGLPSDRFSAERTGGSVSTLTIQRTQQEDSAVYLCASTLVGGANSYEQYFGPGTRLTVT.

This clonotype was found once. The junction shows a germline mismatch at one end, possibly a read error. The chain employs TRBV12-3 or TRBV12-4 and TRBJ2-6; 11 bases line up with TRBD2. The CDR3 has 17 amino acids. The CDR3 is CVSTTSGGRSGANVLTF. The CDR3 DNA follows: TGTGTCAGCACCACTAGCGGGGGACGCTCTGGGGCCAACGTCCTGACTTTC.

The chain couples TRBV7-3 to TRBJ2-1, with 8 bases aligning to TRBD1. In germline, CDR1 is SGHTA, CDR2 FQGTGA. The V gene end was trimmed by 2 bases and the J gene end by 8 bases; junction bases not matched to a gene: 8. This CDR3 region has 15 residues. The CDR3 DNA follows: TGTGCCAGCAGCTTACTCGGTCAGGGGGCGGATGAGCAGTTCTTC. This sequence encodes CASSLLGQGADEQFF. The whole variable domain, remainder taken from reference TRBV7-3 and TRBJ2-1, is GAGVSQTPSNKVTEKGKYVELRCDPISGHTALYWYRQSLGQGPEFLIYFQGTGAADDSGLPNDRFFAVRPEGSVSTLKIQRTERGDSAVYLCASSLLGQGADEQFFGPGTRLTVL.

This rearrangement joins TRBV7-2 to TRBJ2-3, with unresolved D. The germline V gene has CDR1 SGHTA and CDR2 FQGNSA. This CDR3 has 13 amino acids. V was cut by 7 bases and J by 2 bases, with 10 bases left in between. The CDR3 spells CASTAFSTDTQYF. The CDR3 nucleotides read TGTGCCAGCACCGCGTTCTCCACAGATACGCAGTATTTT. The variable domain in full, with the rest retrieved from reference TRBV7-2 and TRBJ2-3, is GAGVSQSPSNKVTEKGKDVELRCDPISGHTALYWYRQSLGQGLEFLIYFQGNSAPDKSGLPSDRFSAERTGGSVSTLTIQRTQQEDSAVYLCASTAFSTDTQYFGPGTRLTVL.

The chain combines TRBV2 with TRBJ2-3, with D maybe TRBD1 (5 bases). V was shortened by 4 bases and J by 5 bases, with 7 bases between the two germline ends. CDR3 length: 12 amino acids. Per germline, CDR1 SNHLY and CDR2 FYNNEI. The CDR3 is CASSVQGDTQYF. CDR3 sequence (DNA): TGTGCCAGCAGTGTGCAGGGAGATACGCAGTATTTT. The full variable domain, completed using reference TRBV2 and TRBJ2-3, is EPEVTQTPSHQVTQMGQEVILRCVPISNHLYFYWYRQILGQKVEFLVSFYNNEISEKSEIFDDQFSVERPDGSNFTLKIRSTKLEDSAMYFCASSVQGDTQYFGPGTRLTVL.

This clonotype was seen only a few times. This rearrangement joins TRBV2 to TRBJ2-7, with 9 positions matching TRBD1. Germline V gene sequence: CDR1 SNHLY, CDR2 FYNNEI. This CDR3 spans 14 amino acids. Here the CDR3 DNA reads TGTGCTACCTTGGGGGACAGGGTGGCCTACGAGCAGTACTTC. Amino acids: CATLGDRVAYEQYF.

CDR3 DNA: TGTGCCAGCAACAGGGACACCTCCAAAGAGACCCAGTACTTC. Translated: CASNRDTSKETQYF. V is TRBV12-3 or TRBV12-4 and J is TRBJ2-5, with D tentatively TRBD1 (6 bases). The CDR3 length is 14 residues. V lost 7 bases, J lost 3 bases, and 15 bases lay in between.

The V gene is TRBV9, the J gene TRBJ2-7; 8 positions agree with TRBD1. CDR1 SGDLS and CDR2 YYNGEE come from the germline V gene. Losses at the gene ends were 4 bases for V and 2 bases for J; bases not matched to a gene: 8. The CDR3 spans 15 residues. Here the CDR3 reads CASSTGGHATYEQYF. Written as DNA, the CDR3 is TGTGCCAGCAGCACAGGGGGACACGCCACCTACGAGCAGTACTTC.

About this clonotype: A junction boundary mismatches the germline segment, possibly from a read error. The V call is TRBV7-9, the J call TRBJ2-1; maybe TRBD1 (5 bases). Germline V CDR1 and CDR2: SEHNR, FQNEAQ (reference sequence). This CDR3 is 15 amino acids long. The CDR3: CVSRPRVLGYNEQFF. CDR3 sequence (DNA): TGTGTCAGCAGACCCAGGGTGCTTGGCTACAATGAGCAGTTCTTC.

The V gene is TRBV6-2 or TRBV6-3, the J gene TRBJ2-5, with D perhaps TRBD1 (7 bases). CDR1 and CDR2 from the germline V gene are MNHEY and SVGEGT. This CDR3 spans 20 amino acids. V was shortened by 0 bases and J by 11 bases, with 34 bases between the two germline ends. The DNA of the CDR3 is TGTGCCAGCAGTTACTCTGAGGGGGACTTGACAGGGTCCGGGGTCAATGAGCAGTACTTC. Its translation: CASSYSEGDLTGSGVNEQYF.

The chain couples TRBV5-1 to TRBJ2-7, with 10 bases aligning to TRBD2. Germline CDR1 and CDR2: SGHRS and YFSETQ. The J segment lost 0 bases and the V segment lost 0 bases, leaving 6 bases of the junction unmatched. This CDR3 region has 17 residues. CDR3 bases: TGCGCCAGCAGCTTGGAGGGACTAGCGACGGCCTCCTACGAGCAGTACTTC. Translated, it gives CASSLEGLATASYEQYF. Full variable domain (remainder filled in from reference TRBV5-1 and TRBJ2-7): KAGVTQTPRYLIKTRGQQVTLSCSPISGHRSVSWYQQTPGQGLQFLFEYFSETQRNKGNFPGRFSGRQFSNSRSEMNVSTLELGDSALYLCASSLEGLATASYEQYFGPGTRLTVT.

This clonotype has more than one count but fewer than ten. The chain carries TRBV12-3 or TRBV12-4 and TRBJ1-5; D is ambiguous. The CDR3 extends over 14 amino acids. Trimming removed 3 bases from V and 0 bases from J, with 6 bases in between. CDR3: CASSFAASNQPQHF. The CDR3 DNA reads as TGTGCCAGCAGTTTTGCGGCTAGCAATCAGCCCCAGCATTTT.

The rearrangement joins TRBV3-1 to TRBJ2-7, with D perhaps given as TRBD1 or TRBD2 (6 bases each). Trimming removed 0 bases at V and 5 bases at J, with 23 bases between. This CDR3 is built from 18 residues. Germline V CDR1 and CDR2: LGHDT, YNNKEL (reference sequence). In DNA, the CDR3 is TGTGCCAGCAGCCAAGATCTTGGGGGGCATGGGTTAAACGACGAGCAGTACTTC. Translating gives CASSQDLGGHGLNDEQYF.

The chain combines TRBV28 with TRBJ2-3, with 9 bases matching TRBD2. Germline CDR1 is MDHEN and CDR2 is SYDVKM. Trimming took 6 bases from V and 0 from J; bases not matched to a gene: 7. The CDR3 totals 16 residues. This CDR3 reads CASRRASGASTDTQYF. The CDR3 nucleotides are TGTGCCAGCAGAAGGGCTAGCGGGGCTAGCACAGATACGCAGTATTTT.

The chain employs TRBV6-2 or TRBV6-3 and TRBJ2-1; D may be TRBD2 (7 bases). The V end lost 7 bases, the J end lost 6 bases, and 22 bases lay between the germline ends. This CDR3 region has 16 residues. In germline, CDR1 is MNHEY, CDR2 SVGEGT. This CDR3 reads CASTLLGGGPGNEQFF. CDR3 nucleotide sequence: TGTGCCAGCACTCTCTTAGGGGGGGGGCCTGGCAATGAGCAGTTCTTC.

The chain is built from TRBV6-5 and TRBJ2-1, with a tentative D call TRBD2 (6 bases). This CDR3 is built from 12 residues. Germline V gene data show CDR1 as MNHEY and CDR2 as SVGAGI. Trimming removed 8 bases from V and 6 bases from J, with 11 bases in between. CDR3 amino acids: CASWGDLNEQFF. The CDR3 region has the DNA TGTGCCAGCTGGGGGGACCTCAATGAGCAGTTCTTC.

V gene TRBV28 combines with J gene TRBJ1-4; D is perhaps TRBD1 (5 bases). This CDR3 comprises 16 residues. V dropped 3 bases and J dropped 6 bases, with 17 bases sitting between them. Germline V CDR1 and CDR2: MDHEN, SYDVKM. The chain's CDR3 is CASSFPLGGGHEKLFF. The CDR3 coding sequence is TGTGCCAGCAGTTTCCCCCTCGGGGGAGGACATGAAAAACTGTTTTTT. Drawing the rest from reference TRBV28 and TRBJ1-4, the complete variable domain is DVKVTQSSRYLVKRTGEKVFLECVQDMDHENMFWYRQDPGLGLRLIYFSYDVKMKEKGDIPEGYSVSREKKERFSLILESASTNQTSMYLCASSFPLGGGHEKLFFGSGTQLSVL.

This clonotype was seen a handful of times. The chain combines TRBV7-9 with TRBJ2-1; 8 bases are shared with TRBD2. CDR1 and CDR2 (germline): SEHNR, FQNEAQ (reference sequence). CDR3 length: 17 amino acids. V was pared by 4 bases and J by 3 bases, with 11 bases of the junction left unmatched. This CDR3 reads CASSSGAGGVYYNEQFF. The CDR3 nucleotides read TGTGCCAGCAGCTCCGGGGCGGGGGGTGTATACTACAATGAGCAGTTCTTC.

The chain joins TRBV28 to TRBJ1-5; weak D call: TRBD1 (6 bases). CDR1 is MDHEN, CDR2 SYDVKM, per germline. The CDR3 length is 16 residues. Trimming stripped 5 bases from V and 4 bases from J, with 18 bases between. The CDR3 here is CASSPLDRYANQPQHF. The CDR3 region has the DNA TGTGCCAGCAGTCCTCTCGACAGGTACGCGAATCAGCCCCAGCATTTT.

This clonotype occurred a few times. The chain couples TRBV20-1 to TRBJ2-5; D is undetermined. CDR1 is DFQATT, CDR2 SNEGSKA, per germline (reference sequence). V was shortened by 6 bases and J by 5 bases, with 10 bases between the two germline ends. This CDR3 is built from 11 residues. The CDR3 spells CSAATRETQYF. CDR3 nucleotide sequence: TGCAGTGCGGCGACTCGGGAGACCCAGTACTTC.